This entry lists 6 T cell receptor beta chains sequenced from one sample in a study of blood T cell repertoires in COVID-19. Measured with immunoSEQ multiplex PCR; TCRdb has only the in-frame clones, and not every one. The sample contains about 94,000 clones, roughly 80% of which appear only once. The material sequenced was peripheral blood. These receptor sequences come from a human donor in a cohort sampled during active COVID-19.

The genes are TRBV2 and TRBJ1-2; 8 nucleotides line up with TRBD1. V shed 11 bases, J shed 2 bases, and the junction held 4 bases outside the gene matches. The CDR3 loop spans 12 amino acids. Germline V CDR1 and CDR2: SNHLY, FYNNEI. The CDR3 here is CAGQGGNYGYTF. CDR3 nucleotides: TGTGCCGGACAGGGAGGCAACTATGGCTACACCTTC.

The chain recombines TRBV7-9 with TRBJ2-7; D unclear. The CDR3 loop spans 13 amino acids. V lost 6 bases, J lost 0 bases, and 9 bases lay in between. Germline V gives CDR1 SEHNR, CDR2 FQNEAQ (reference sequence). The CDR3 nucleotides are TGTGCCAGCAGTATGGCCAGCTCCTACGAGCAGTACTTC. It specifies CASSMASSYEQYF. Filled out from reference TRBV7-9 and TRBJ2-7, the complete variable domain reads DTGVSQNPRHKITKRGQNVTFRCDPISEHNRLYWYRQTLGQGPEFLTYFQNEAQLEKSRLLSDRFSAERPKGSFSTLEIQRTEQGDSAMYLCASSMASSYEQYFGPGTRLTVT.

This rearrangement joins TRBV7-8 to TRBJ1-6, with 10 bases lining up with TRBD1. V lost 4 bases to trimming and J lost 10 bases; unmatched junction nucleotides: 10. The CDR3 totals 16 residues. Germline V CDR1 and CDR2: SGHVS, FQNEAQ. CDR3 bases: TGTGCCAGCAGCTACCGGGACAGGGGAGGAGGGTCACCCCTCCACTTT. Protein sequence: CASSYRDRGGGSPLHF.

The J gene is TRBJ2-2, the V gene TRBV18; D gene uncertain. This CDR3 is built from 12 residues. CDR1 KGHSH and CDR2 LQKENI come from the germline V gene. V lost 6 bases to trimming and J lost 6 bases, with 8 bases between them. DNA for the CDR3: TGTGCCAGCTCCTACGTCTCCGGGGAGCTGTTTTTT. It encodes CASSYVSGELFF.

The V call is TRBV28, the J call TRBJ2-4; the D gene is possibly TRBD2 (5 bases). The CDR3 consists of 17 residues. Per the germline V gene, CDR1 is MDHEN and CDR2 is SYDVKM. V was cut by 6 bases and J by 0 bases, with 18 bases left in between. In DNA, the CDR3 is TGTGCCAGCAGCCCTCGGCGGGCTAACCAAGCCAAAAACATTCAGTACTTC. As protein: CASSPRRANQAKNIQYF.

This clone was recorded only once. V and J are TRBV7-9 and TRBJ2-7, with a tentative D call TRBD1 (5 bases). Trimming shortened V by 4 bases and J by 4 bases, and 14 bases separated the two germline ends. Germline CDR1 and CDR2: SEHNR and FQNEAQ (reference sequence). There are 14 residues in the CDR3. The CDR3 protein is CASSSLQDNYEQYF. The CDR3, as DNA: TGTGCCAGCAGCTCCCTACAGGACAATTACGAGCAGTACTTC.